There are a few counts of the clone carrying this TCR beta chain. CDR3 length equals 15 residues. Between the trimmed V and J ends, which lost 2 bases and 4 bases, there was a span of 11 bases. Germline values: CDR1 SEHNR, CDR2 FQNEAQ (reference sequence). The source of the sample is a study of blood T cells in healthy people across ages. It was with a sample-barcoded 5' primer and a J-beta primer mix that a second PCR of about 7 to 12 cycles was run. One entry per CDR3 protein, called by TCRdb with MiXCR from the 5' RACE reads. Here the sample spans 600,000 to 1,000,000 distinct CDR3 sequences, roughly 25% being singletons. The same specimen was also included in a second study, on T cells of mothers and their children.

The sequence was obtained from a boy younger than 18 in good health. Sequencing input: blood. The chain joins TRBV7-9 to TRBJ1-4; D is uncertain. Here the CDR3 DNA reads TGTGCCAGCAGCTTAAGAGGCGAGGGTAATGAAAAACTGTTTTTT. This translates into CASSLRGEGNEKLFF.